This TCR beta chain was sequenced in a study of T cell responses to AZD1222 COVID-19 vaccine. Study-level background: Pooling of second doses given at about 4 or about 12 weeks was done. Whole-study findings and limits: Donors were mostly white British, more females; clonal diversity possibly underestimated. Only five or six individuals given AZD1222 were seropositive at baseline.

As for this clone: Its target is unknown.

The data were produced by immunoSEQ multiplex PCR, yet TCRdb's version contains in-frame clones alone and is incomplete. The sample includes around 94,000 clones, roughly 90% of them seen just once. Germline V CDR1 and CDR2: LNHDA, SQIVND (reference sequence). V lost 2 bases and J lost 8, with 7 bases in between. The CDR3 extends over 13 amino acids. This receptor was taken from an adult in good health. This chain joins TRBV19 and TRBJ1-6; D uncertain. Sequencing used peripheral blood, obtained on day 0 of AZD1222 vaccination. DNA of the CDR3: TGTGCCAGTAGTATACTGGAGGATTCACCCCTCCACTTT. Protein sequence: CASSILEDSPLHF.